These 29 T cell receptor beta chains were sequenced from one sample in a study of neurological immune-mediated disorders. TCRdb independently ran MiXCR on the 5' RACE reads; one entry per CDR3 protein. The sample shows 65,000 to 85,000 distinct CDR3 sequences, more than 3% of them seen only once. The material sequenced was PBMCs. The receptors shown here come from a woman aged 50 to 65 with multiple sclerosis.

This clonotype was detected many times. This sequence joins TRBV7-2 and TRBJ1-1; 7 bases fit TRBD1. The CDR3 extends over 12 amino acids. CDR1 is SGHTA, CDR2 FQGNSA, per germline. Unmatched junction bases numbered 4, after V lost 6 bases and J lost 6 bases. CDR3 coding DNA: TGTGCCAGCAGGTTCAGGGGGTCTGAAGCTTTCTTT. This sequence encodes CASRFRGSEAFF. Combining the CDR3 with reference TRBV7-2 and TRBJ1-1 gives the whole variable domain GAGVSQSPSNKVTEKGKDVELRCDPISGHTALYWYRQSLGQGLEFLIYFQGNSAPDKSGLPSDRFSAERTGGSVSTLTIQRTQQEDSAVYLCASRFRGSEAFFGQGTRLTVV.

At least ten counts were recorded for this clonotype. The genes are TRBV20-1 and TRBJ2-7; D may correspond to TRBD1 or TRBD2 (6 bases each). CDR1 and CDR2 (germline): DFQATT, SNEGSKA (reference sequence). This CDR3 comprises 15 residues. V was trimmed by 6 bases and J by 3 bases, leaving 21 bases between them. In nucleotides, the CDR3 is TGCAGTGCGGGGGCGTCGGGGGTACGGGGCTACGAGCAGTACTTC. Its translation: CSAGASGVRGYEQYF.

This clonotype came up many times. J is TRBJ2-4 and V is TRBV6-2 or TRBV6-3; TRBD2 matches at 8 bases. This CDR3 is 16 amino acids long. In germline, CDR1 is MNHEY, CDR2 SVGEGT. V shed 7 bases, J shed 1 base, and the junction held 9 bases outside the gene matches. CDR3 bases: TGTGCCAGCACGCAAGCGGGAGTAACGGCCAAAAACATTCAGTACTTC. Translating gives CASTQAGVTAKNIQYF.

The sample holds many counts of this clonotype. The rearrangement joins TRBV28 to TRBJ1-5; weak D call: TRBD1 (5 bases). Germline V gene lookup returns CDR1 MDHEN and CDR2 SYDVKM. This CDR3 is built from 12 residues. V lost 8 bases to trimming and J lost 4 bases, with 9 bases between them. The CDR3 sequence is CASRGGNQPQHF. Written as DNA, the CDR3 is TGTGCCAGCCGGGGGGGGAATCAGCCCCAGCATTTT. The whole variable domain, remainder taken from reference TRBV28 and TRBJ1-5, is DVKVTQSSRYLVKRTGEKVFLECVQDMDHENMFWYRQDPGLGLRLIYFSYDVKMKEKGDIPEGYSVSREKKERFSLILESASTNQTSMYLCASRGGNQPQHFGDGTRLSIL.

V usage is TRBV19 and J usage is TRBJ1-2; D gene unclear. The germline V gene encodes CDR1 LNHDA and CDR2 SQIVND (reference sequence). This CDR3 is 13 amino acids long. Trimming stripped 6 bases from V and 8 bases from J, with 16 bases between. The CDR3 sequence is CASSGFLSEGYTF. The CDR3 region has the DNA TGTGCCAGTAGCGGGTTTTTGTCGGAGGGCTACACCTTC. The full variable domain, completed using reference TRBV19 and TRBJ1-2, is DGGITQSPKYLFRKEGQNVTLSCEQNLNHDAMYWYRQDPGQGLRLIYYSQIVNDFQKGDIAEGYSVSREKKESFPLTVTSAQKNPTAFYLCASSGFLSEGYTFGSGTRLTVV.

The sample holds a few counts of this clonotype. The CDR3 is CASSLKELNQPQHF. The CDR3 bases are TGTGCCAGCTCACTGAAAGAGTTAAATCAGCCCCAGCATTTT. The chain couples TRBV18 to TRBJ1-5; no reliable D call. Trimming removed 4 bases at V and 4 bases at J, with 11 bases between. The CDR3 totals 14 residues. The V gene's germline CDR1 is KGHSH and CDR2 LQKENI.

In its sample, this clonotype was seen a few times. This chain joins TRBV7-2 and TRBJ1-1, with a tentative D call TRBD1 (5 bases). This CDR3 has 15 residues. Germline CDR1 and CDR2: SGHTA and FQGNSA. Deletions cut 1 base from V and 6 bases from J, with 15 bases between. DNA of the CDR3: TGTGCCAGCAGCTTAGATAGGGCGGGGGGTTCTGAAGCTTTCTTT. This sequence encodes CASSLDRAGGSEAFF.

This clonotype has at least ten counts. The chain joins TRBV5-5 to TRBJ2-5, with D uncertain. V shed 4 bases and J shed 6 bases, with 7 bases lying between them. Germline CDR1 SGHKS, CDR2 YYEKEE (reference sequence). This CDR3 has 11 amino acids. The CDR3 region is CASSGHQTQYF. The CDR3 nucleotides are TGTGCCAGCAGCGGTCATCAGACCCAGTACTTC.

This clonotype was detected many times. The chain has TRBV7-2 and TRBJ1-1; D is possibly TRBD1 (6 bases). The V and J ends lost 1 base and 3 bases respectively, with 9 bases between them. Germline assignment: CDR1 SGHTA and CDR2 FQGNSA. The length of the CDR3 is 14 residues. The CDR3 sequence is CASSLGGPHTEAFF. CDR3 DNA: TGTGCCAGCAGCTTAGGGGGGCCGCACACTGAAGCTTTCTTT.

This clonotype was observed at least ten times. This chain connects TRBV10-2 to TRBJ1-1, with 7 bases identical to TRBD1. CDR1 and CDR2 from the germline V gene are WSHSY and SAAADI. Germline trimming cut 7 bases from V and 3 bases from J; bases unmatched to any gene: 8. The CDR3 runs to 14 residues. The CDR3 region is CASTQGGPDTEAFF. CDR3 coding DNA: TGCGCCAGCACCCAGGGGGGTCCAGACACTGAAGCTTTCTTT.

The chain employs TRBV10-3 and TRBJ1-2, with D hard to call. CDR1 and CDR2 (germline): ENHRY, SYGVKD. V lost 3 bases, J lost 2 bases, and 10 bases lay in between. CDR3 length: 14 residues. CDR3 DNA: TGTGCCATCAGTGATTCGAGGGTAAACTATGGCTACACCTTC. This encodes CAISDSRVNYGYTF.

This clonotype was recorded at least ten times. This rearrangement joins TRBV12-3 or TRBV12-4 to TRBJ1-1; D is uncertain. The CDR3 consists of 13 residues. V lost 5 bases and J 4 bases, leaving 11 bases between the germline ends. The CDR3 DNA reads TGTGCCAGCAGTACGACCTGGGGCACTGAAGCTTTCTTT. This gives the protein CASSTTWGTEAFF.

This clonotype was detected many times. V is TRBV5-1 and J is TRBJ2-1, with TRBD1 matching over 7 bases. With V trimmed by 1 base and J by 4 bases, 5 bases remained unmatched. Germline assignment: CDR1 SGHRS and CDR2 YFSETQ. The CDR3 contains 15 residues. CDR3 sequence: CASSLISTGYNEQFF. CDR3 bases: TGCGCCAGCAGCTTGATTTCGACAGGGTACAATGAGCAGTTCTTC. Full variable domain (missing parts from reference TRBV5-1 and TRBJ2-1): KAGVTQTPRYLIKTRGQQVTLSCSPISGHRSVSWYQQTPGQGLQFLFEYFSETQRNKGNFPGRFSGRQFSNSRSEMNVSTLELGDSALYLCASSLISTGYNEQFFGPGTRLTVL.

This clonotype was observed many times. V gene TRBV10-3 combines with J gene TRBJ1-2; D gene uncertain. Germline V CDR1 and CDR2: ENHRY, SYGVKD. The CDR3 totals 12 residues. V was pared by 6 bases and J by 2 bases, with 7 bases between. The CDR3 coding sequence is TGTGCCATCAGAGCGGGGAACTATGGCTACACCTTC. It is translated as CAIRAGNYGYTF.

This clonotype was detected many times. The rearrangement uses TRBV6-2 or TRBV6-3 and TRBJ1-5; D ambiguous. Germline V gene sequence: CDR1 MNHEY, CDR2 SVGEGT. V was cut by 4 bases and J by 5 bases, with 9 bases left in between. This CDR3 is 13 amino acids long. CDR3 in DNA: TGTGCCAGCAGTTCCCGAATTTATCAGCCCCAGCATTTT. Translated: CASSSRIYQPQHF.

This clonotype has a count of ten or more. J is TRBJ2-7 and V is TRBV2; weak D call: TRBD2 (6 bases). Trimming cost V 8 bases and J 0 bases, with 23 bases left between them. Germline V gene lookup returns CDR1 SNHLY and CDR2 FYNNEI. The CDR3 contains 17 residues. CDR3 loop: CASGAEVGGVPSYEQYF. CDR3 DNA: TGTGCCAGCGGAGCCGAGGTGGGCGGGGTCCCCTCCTACGAGCAGTACTTC.

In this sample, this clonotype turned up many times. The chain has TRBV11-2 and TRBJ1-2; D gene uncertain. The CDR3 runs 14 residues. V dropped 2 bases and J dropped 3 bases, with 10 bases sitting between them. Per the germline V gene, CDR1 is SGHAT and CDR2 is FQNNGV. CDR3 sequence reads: CASSLNRLDYGYTF. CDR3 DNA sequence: TGTGCCAGCAGCTTAAACCGTCTAGACTATGGCTACACCTTC.

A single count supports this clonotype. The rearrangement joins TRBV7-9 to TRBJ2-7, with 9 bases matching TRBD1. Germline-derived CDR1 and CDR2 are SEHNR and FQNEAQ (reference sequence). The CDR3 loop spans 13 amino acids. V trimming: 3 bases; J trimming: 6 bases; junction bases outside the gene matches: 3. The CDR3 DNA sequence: TGTGCCAGCAGCTTCTCGACAGGGGGCGAGCAGTACTTC. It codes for CASSFSTGGEQYF.

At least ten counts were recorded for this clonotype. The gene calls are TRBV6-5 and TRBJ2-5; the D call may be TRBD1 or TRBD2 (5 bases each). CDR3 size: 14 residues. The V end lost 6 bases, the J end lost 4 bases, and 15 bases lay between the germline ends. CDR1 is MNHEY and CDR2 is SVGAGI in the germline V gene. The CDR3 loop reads CASSPGTGGETQYF. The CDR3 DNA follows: TGTGCCAGCAGCCCGGGGACCGGAGGAGAGACCCAGTACTTC.

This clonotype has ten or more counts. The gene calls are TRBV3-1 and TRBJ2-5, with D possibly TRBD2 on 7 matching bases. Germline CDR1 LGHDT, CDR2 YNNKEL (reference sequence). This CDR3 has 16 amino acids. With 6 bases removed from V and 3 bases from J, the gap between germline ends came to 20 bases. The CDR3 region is CASRPHSGGSEETQYF. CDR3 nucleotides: TGTGCCAGCAGGCCCCACTCGGGGGGCTCGGAAGAGACCCAGTACTTC.

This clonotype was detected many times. The CDR3 sequence is CASSPTGGRTEAFF. CDR3 coding DNA: TGCGCCAGCAGCCCAACAGGGGGTAGGACTGAAGCTTTCTTT. The chain has TRBV4-1 and TRBJ1-1; 8 bases match TRBD1. J lost 5 bases, V lost 4 bases, and 6 bases had no gene match. From germline, CDR1 is MGHRA and CDR2 YSYEKL. CDR3 length: 14 amino acids.

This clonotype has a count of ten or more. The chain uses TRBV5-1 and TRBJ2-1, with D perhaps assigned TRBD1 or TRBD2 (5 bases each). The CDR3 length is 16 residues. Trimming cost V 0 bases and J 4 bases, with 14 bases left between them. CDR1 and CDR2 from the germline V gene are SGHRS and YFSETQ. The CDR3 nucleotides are TGCGCCAGCAGCTTGGCCGGGGCAGCACTGTACAATGAGCAGTTCTTC. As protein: CASSLAGAALYNEQFF.

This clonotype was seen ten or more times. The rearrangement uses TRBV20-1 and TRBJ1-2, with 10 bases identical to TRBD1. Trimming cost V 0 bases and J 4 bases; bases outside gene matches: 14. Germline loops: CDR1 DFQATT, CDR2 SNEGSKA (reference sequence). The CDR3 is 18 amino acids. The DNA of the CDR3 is TGCAGTGCTAGAGATCGTAGACAGGGGGCTAGTTCAAGCTATGGCTACACCTTC. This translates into CSARDRRQGASSSYGYTF.

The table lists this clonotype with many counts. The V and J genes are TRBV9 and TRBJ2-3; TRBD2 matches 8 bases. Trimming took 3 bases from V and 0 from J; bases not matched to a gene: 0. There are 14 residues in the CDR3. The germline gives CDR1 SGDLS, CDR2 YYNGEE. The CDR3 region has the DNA TGTGCCAGCAGCGCTAGCGGGAGCACAGATACGCAGTATTTT. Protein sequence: CASSASGSTDTQYF.

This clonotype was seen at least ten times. This CDR3 is CASNRLGQETQYF. CDR3 nucleotide sequence: TGTGCCAGCAACCGACTAGGCCAAGAGACCCAGTACTTC. The V call is TRBV27, the J call TRBJ2-5; the D gene is possibly TRBD2 (6 bases). Trimming took off 7 bases at V and 1 base at J, with 10 bases between the two ends. CDR1 is MNHEY, CDR2 SMNVEV, per germline (reference sequence). This CDR3 is 13 amino acids long.

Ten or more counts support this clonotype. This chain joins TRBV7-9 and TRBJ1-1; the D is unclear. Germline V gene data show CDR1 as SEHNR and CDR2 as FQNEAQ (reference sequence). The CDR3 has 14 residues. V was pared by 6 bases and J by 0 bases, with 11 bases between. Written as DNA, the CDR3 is TGTGCCAGCAGGTCGGCGCGGATGAACACTGAAGCTTTCTTT. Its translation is CASRSARMNTEAFF.

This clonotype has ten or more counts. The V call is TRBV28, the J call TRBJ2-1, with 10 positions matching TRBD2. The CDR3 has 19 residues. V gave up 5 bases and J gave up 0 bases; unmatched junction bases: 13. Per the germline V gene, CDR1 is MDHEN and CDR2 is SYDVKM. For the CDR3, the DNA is TGTGCCAGCAGTACCTTAGCGGGGGGACCTTTAAGCTCCTACAATGAGCAGTTCTTC. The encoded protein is CASSTLAGGPLSSYNEQFF.

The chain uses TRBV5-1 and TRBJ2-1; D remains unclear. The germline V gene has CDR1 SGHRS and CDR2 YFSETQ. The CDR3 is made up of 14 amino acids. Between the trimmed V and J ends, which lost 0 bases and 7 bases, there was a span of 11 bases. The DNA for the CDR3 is TGCGCCAGCAGCTTGGTCGGGCTGTATAATGAGCAGTTCTTC. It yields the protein CASSLVGLYNEQFF.

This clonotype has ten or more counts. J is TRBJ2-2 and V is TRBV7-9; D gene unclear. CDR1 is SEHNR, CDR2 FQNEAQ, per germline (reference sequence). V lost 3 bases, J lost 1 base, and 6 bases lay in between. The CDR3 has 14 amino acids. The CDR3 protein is CASSFGRNTGELFF. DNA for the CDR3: TGTGCCAGCAGCTTCGGCCGGAACACCGGGGAGCTGTTTTTT.